This TCR beta chain is drawn from a study of molecular identifiers for immune sequencing clone quantification (dated by TCRdb to the late 2010s). Background for the entire study: For a replicate experiment, the RNA from either about 20,000 or 100,000 naive CD8 T cells was divided into five aliquots, and four of those aliquots went on to sequencing. CD8 T cells were used in a methods study to benchmark molecular-identifier clustering-based TCR repertoire sequencing (MIDCIRS) and TCR RNA copy counting.

This clonotype was recorded many times. There is no known antigen for this receptor. No base quality information exists; no much larger clone differs at one position. Points the paper makes about the study in general: Naive libraries contained spiked-in Jurkat TCR RNA (approximately nine copies' worth), which is not part of the donor repertoire. The sizes of highly expanded clones could end up underestimated when identical TCR molecules share a barcode. When barcode sub-clustering was not used, chimeric consensus sequences inflated TCR diversity, with chimeras reaching as high as 47%. Even against a background of approximately 1 million naive CD8 T cells, spiked-in Jurkat TCR RNA amounting to a single cell's worth was reported to be detectable. In CMV-specific effector cells, clones with more than 20 RNA copies contained over 99% of molecules, whereas in naive cells such clones contained under 1% of molecules. Modeling gave around 2.7 recovered TCR RNA copies per cell versus around 9.9 by digital PCR, implying around 33% capture efficiency.

CDR1 and CDR2 are drawn from the germline V gene: SNHLY, FYNNEI. Trimming removed 6 bases from V and 3 bases from J; the gene matches leave 1 base unexplained. The CDR3 holds 15 amino acids from the cysteine to the phenylalanine. CDR3 DNA is the only sequence kept; it has 45 bases, read in frame from the first base. Library generation was performed with PCR. Instrument on record: Illumina HiSeq 4000. Bulk TCR libraries were generated as previously described, with the TCR primers listed in Table S5 used. The Qiagen AllPrep DNA/RNA kit was used to purify total RNA. Before analysis, reads from multiple sequencing runs of the same library were pooled. The original methods were these. Reads were retained only if their TCR constant sequence matched exactly, and those retained reads were trimmed to 150 nt and grouped according to their 12-nt molecular barcodes. Reads within each barcode group were sub-clustered using a 15% Levenshtein threshold, and quality-weighted consensus sequences were constructed for each RNA molecule. Non-functional sequences were filtered out, along with any lower-count sequence sitting one edit away from another sequence. Barcode sub-clusters with fewer than 20% of the maximum read count were removed, based on fitting two negative binomial distributions. The public reads were quality trimmed at Q25 with fastp and then assembled into clones with MiXCR by TCRdb, keeping productive beta chains. All rows with the same CDR3 protein become a single entry with the most common DNA and genes. It is TCRdb's table, rather than the study itself, that gives the V and J calls and clone size. This sample lists around 480,000 distinct CDR3 sequences; around a fifth were detected once. The ten top clones hold about 0.84% of the sample.

Libraries of naive CD8 T cells were generated from roughly 21,000 to 960,000 sorted cells, with 10%, 30% or 50% of the purified RNA used. Naive CD8 T cells were FACS-sorted as CD8+CD4-CCR7+CD45RA+ on a BD FACSAria II into RLT Plus buffer. Around 10 TCR copies' worth of Jurkat RNA were spiked into roughly 17,000-1,100,000 naive CD8 T cell samples to test detection sensitivity. Enrichment of CD8 T cells was done with RosetteSep CD8+ T Cell Enrichment Cocktail plus Ficoll-Paque, and ACK red cell lysis came afterward. This receptor was identified in a human donor in good health. Some libraries in this study had Jurkat cell RNA spiked in. The sequence joins TRBV2 to TRBJ2-3; 15 bases in the junction line up with TRBD2. Sample: naive CD8+ T cells from blood, with Jurkat cell RNA spiked in. Per the publication, the cell subset or site label means: FACS-sorted CD8+CD4-CCR7+CD45RA+ naive T cells. The sequence in DNA is TGTGCCAGCAGGGGGACTAGCGGGAGGACAGATACGCAGTATTTT. Its protein reads: CASRGTSGRTDTQYF.